These T cell receptor beta chains were read from a single sample in a study of regulatory T cells in long-lasting Graves disease. TCRdb re-called the multiplex PCR reads with MiXCR, one entry per CDR3 protein. The sample lists 560,000 or so distinct CDR3 sequences, about 16% occurring once. These data were likewise used in another study, on T cells in Graves' hyperthyroidism and ophthalmopathy.

Sample: peripheral blood mononuclear cells (PBMCs), taken at new diagnosis, from a patient treated with antithyroid drugs. The receptors were sampled from a man younger than 35 with Graves disease. Each CDR3 is given with its conserved first and last residue. The D gene is left open where the match is weak. The listing skips clone size in some rows; elsewhere it reads once, few, many or a size class.

d_gene: -; abundance: many; v_gene: TRBV11-2; j_gene: TRBJ2-5; CDR3aa: CASSLQVQETQYF; CDR3nt: TGTGCCAGCAGCTTACAAGTACAAGAGACCCAGTACTTC
d_gene: -; abundance: many; v_gene: TRBV7-6; j_gene: TRBJ2-5; CDR3aa: CASSLESARPQGTQYF; CDR3nt: TGTGCCAGCAGCTTAGAGTCGGCCAGGCCACAGGGGACCCAGTACTTC
d_gene: -; abundance: many; v_gene: TRBV28; j_gene: TRBJ2-7; CDR3aa: CASSLESSASYEQYF; CDR3nt: TGTGCCAGCAGTTTGGAGTCTAGCGCAAGCTACGAGCAGTACTTC
d_gene: -; abundance: many; v_gene: TRBV6-2/TRBV6-3; j_gene: TRBJ1-5; CDR3aa: CASSYKGPGQPQHF; CDR3nt: TGTGCCAGCAGTTACAAAGGGCCGGGGCAGCCCCAGCATTTT
d_gene: TRBD1; abundance: many; v_gene: TRBV28; j_gene: TRBJ2-7; CDR3aa: CASSFTLGQYEQYF; CDR3nt: TGTGCCAGCAGTTTCACTCTGGGACAGTACGAGCAGTACTTC
d_gene: TRBD2; abundance: -; v_gene: TRBV28; j_gene: TRBJ2-1; CDR3aa: CASSSDTAGNYNEQFF; CDR3nt: TGTGCCAGCAGTTCCGACACAGCGGGAAACTACAATGAGCAGTTCTTC
d_gene: -; abundance: few; v_gene: TRBV19; j_gene: TRBJ1-2; CDR3aa: CASSPHGGEKGVGYTF; CDR3nt: TGTGCCAGTAGCCCCCATGGGGGGGAAAAGGGAGTTGGCTACACCTTC
d_gene: TRBD1; abundance: many; v_gene: TRBV12-3/TRBV12-4; j_gene: TRBJ2-2; CDR3aa: CASSPGTGYTGELFF; CDR3nt: TGTGCCAGCAGTCCAGGGACAGGGTACACCGGGGAGCTGTTTTTT
d_gene: -; abundance: -; v_gene: TRBV19; j_gene: TRBJ2-3; CDR3aa: CASSIVKSSTDTQYF; CDR3nt: TGTGCCAGTAGTATAGTGAAGAGCAGCACAGATACGCAGTATTTT
d_gene: -; abundance: few; v_gene: TRBV9; j_gene: TRBJ1-1; CDR3aa: CASSVDGTVEAFF; CDR3nt: TGTGCCAGCAGCGTAGATGGAACGGTTGAAGCTTTCTTT
d_gene: TRBD2; abundance: many; v_gene: TRBV12-3/TRBV12-4; j_gene: TRBJ2-5; CDR3aa: CASSLSPGLAAQETQYF; CDR3nt: TGTGCCAGCAGTTTATCTCCAGGACTAGCGGCGCAAGAGACCCAGTACTTC
d_gene: -; abundance: few; v_gene: TRBV14; j_gene: TRBJ1-1; CDR3aa: CASSPGAGVNTEAFF; CDR3nt: TGTGCCAGCAGCCCGGGGGCGGGGGTGAACACTGAAGCTTTCTTT
d_gene: -; abundance: few; v_gene: TRBV7-2; j_gene: TRBJ1-2; CDR3aa: CASSLVNLNYGYTF; CDR3nt: TGTGCCAGCAGCTTAGTCAACCTTAACTATGGCTACACCTTC
d_gene: -; abundance: many; v_gene: TRBV28; j_gene: TRBJ2-7; CDR3aa: CASSFPSYEQYF; CDR3nt: TGTGCCAGCAGTTTTCCGTCCTACGAGCAGTACTTC
d_gene: -; abundance: medium-sized; v_gene: TRBV12-3/TRBV12-4; j_gene: TRBJ1-1; CDR3aa: CASSRQKNTEAFF; CDR3nt: TGTGCCAGCAGCAGACAGAAGAACACTGAAGCTTTCTTT
d_gene: -; abundance: many; v_gene: TRBV18; j_gene: TRBJ2-7; CDR3aa: CASSPPLVGTYEQYF; CDR3nt: TGTGCCAGCTCACCACCTCTAGTAGGGACGTACGAGCAGTACTTC
d_gene: -; abundance: many; v_gene: TRBV18; j_gene: TRBJ2-1; CDR3aa: CASSPSLTARFF; CDR3nt: TGTGCCAGCTCACCAAGCTTGACAGCGCGGTTCTTC
d_gene: TRBD2; abundance: few; v_gene: TRBV5-1; j_gene: TRBJ2-1; CDR3aa: CASSWPGLAGGRVSYNEQFF; CDR3nt: TGCGCCAGCAGCTGGCCGGGACTAGCGGGAGGCCGAGTCTCCTACAATGAGCAGTTCTTC
d_gene: TRBD2; abundance: -; v_gene: TRBV10-3; j_gene: TRBJ2-3; CDR3aa: CAISVGTSGTDTQYF; CDR3nt: TGTGCCATCAGTGTTGGGACTAGCGGTACAGATACGCAGTATTTT
d_gene: TRBD2; abundance: -; v_gene: TRBV11-2; j_gene: TRBJ2-1; CDR3aa: CASSGGLAELYNEQFF; CDR3nt: TGTGCCAGCAGCGGGGGACTAGCGGAACTCTACAATGAGCAGTTCTTC
d_gene: -; abundance: -; v_gene: TRBV6-5; j_gene: TRBJ1-3; CDR3aa: CASSYPRKGNTIYF; CDR3nt: TGTGCCAGCAGTTACCCCCGAAAGGGAAACACCATATATTTT
d_gene: TRBD2; abundance: few; v_gene: TRBV29-1; j_gene: TRBJ2-1; CDR3aa: CSVGTSGNNEQFF; CDR3nt: TGCAGCGTTGGGACTAGCGGTAACAATGAGCAGTTCTTC
d_gene: -; abundance: few; v_gene: TRBV5-1; j_gene: TRBJ2-1; CDR3aa: CASSLLPTGTEQFF; CDR3nt: TGCGCCAGCAGCCTACTACCCACAGGGACTGAGCAGTTCTTC
d_gene: -; abundance: many; v_gene: TRBV3-1; j_gene: TRBJ1-1; CDR3aa: CASSQDLQHEAFF; CDR3nt: TGTGCCAGCAGCCAAGATCTACAGCATGAAGCTTTCTTT
d_gene: -; abundance: -; v_gene: TRBV6-1; j_gene: TRBJ1-2; CDR3aa: CASTRWGVNGYTF; CDR3nt: TGTGCCAGCACCAGGTGGGGGGTTAATGGCTACACCTTC
d_gene: TRBD1; abundance: few; v_gene: TRBV5-1; j_gene: TRBJ1-6; CDR3aa: CATRDSGNSPLHF; CDR3nt: TGCGCCACCAGGGACAGCGGAAATTCACCCCTCCACTTT
d_gene: TRBD2; abundance: -; v_gene: TRBV24-1; j_gene: TRBJ2-1; CDR3aa: CATSLTSGRYNEQFF; CDR3nt: TGTGCCACCAGTCTTACTAGCGGGAGGTACAATGAGCAGTTCTTC
d_gene: -; abundance: few; v_gene: TRBV5-5; j_gene: TRBJ2-7; CDR3aa: CASSSGSFPYEQYF; CDR3nt: TGTGCCAGCAGCTCCGGGAGTTTCCCCTACGAGCAGTACTTC
d_gene: -; abundance: many; v_gene: TRBV28; j_gene: TRBJ1-1; CDR3aa: CASSFPDRYSAEAFF; CDR3nt: TGTGCCAGCAGTTTCCCCGACAGGTATTCGGCTGAAGCTTTCTTT
d_gene: -; abundance: many; v_gene: TRBV12-3/TRBV12-4; j_gene: TRBJ1-2; CDR3aa: CASSLSTGYGYTF; CDR3nt: TGTGCCAGCAGTTTATCCACTGGCTATGGCTACACCTTC
d_gene: -; abundance: -; v_gene: TRBV12-3/TRBV12-4; j_gene: TRBJ1-2; CDR3aa: CASSLARRTGDGYTF; CDR3nt: TGTGCCAGCAGTTTAGCCCGACGGACCGGGGATGGCTACACCTTC
d_gene: -; abundance: -; v_gene: TRBV3-1; j_gene: TRBJ2-1; CDR3aa: CASRQGGMYEQFF; CDR3nt: TGTGCCAGCAGGCAAGGAGGTATGTATGAGCAGTTCTTC
d_gene: TRBD1; abundance: many; v_gene: TRBV28; j_gene: TRBJ1-5; CDR3aa: CASITPTGTGGSSNQPQHF; CDR3nt: TGTGCCAGCATCACGCCCACCGGGACAGGGGGCTCAAGCAATCAGCCCCAGCATTTT
d_gene: -; abundance: many; v_gene: TRBV25-1; j_gene: TRBJ1-2; CDR3aa: CASAPLVAAIEVGANYGYTF; CDR3nt: TGTGCCAGCGCTCCCCTCGTGGCCGCCATTGAGGTGGGAGCTAACTATGGCTACACCTTC
d_gene: TRBD2; abundance: many; v_gene: TRBV20-1; j_gene: TRBJ2-3; CDR3aa: CSFSGRAADTQYF; CDR3nt: TGCAGTTTTAGCGGGAGGGCCGCAGATACGCAGTATTTT
d_gene: -; abundance: many; v_gene: TRBV27; j_gene: TRBJ2-5; CDR3aa: CASRPLEYQETQYF; CDR3nt: TGTGCCAGCAGACCCTTAGAGTACCAAGAGACCCAGTACTTC
d_gene: -; abundance: -; v_gene: TRBV10-2; j_gene: TRBJ2-3; CDR3aa: CASEGDTDTQYF; CDR3nt: TGCGCCAGCGAAGGGGACACAGATACGCAGTATTTT
d_gene: -; abundance: many; v_gene: TRBV3-1; j_gene: TRBJ1-2; CDR3aa: CASSQVAGAGYTF; CDR3nt: TGTGCCAGCAGCCAAGTGGCAGGGGCTGGCTACACCTTC
d_gene: -; abundance: few; v_gene: TRBV6-1; j_gene: TRBJ1-2; CDR3aa: CATKRGGRSYGYTF; CDR3nt: TGTGCCACCAAACGGGGTGGGCGGTCCTATGGCTACACCTTC
d_gene: TRBD2; abundance: few; v_gene: TRBV6-1; j_gene: TRBJ2-5; CDR3aa: CASSAGGWYQETQYF; CDR3nt: TGTGCCAGCAGTGCGGGGGGATGGTACCAAGAGACCCAGTACTTC
d_gene: TRBD2; abundance: many; v_gene: TRBV20-1; j_gene: TRBJ2-1; CDR3aa: CSASYSGMDNEQFF; CDR3nt: TGCAGTGCTAGTTACAGCGGGATGGACAATGAGCAGTTCTTC
d_gene: -; abundance: few; v_gene: TRBV6-1; j_gene: TRBJ2-5; CDR3aa: CASNGQLGETQYF; CDR3nt: TGTGCCAGCAATGGACAGCTAGGGGAGACCCAGTACTTC
d_gene: -; abundance: -; v_gene: TRBV12-3/TRBV12-4; j_gene: TRBJ1-2; CDR3aa: CASSPEPTNYGYTF; CDR3nt: TGTGCCAGCAGTCCCGAGCCAACTAACTATGGCTACACCTTC
d_gene: -; abundance: -; v_gene: TRBV20-1; j_gene: TRBJ2-1; CDR3aa: CSARGTDSSYNEQFF; CDR3nt: TGCAGTGCTAGAGGGACGGATAGCTCCTACAATGAGCAGTTCTTC
d_gene: TRBD1; abundance: many; v_gene: TRBV30; j_gene: TRBJ1-1; CDR3aa: CAWSVQGSEAFF; CDR3nt: TGTGCCTGGAGTGTACAGGGGTCTGAAGCTTTCTTT
d_gene: -; abundance: -; v_gene: TRBV20-1; j_gene: TRBJ2-7; CDR3aa: CSARDRRARGQVYEQYF; CDR3nt: TGCAGTGCTAGAGATAGGAGGGCGCGGGGTCAGGTCTACGAGCAGTACTTC
d_gene: TRBD2; abundance: -; v_gene: TRBV20-1; j_gene: TRBJ2-1; CDR3aa: CSARDPRGTRGEGLNEQFF; CDR3nt: TGCAGTGCTAGAGATCCCCGGGGAACCCGGGGGGAGGGCCTTAATGAGCAGTTCTTC